This TCR beta chain was found in a study of Graves' ophthalmopathy and Graves' hyperthyroidism. As the template, RNA transcripts were used to amplify TCR beta CDR3 regions. Second-round multiplex PCR came after a first-round RT-PCR that employed HTBI primers. Via MiXCR, TCRdb re-called the multiplex PCR reads, giving one row per CDR3 protein. This sample yields 200,000 to 300,000 distinct CDR3 sequences, of which roughly 50% are seen a single time; around half belongs to the top ten. This clonotype occurred a few times. Germline CDR1 is SEHNR and CDR2 is FQNEAQ (reference sequence). This CDR3 is built from 14 residues. J gave up 8 bases and V 3 bases, and 6 bases lay outside the gene matches.

The clonotype comes from an adult man with Graves' ophthalmopathy. Sequencing used peripheral blood. The rearrangement links TRBV7-9 to TRBJ1-1, with TRBD1 matching over 10 bases. The CDR3 sequence is CASSFPGQGTEAFF. The CDR3 DNA reads as TGTGCCAGCAGCTTCCCGGGACAGGGGACGGAAGCTTTCTTT.